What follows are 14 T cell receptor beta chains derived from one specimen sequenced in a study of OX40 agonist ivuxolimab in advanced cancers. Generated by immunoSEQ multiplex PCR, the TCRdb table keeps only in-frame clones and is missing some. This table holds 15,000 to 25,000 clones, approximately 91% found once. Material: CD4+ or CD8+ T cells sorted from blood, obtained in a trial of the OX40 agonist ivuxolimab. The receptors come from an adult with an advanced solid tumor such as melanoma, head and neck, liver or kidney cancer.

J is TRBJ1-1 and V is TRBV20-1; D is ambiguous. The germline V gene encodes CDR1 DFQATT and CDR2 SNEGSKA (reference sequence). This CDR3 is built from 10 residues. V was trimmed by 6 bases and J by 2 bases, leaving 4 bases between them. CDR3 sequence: CSAINTEAFF. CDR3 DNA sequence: TGCAGTGCAATTAACACTGAAGCTTTCTTT.

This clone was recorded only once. This CDR3 is CSPDNLAGGLREQFF. CDR3 coding DNA: TGCAGCCCCGACAACCTAGCGGGAGGTCTTCGTGAGCAGTTCTTC. The chain recombines TRBV29-1 with TRBJ2-1; the match to TRBD2 covers 11 bases. The CDR3 spans 15 residues. V dropped 8 bases and J dropped 9; count of bases not matched to a gene: 15. Looked up from germline, CDR1 is SQVTM and CDR2 is ANQGSEA.

The CDR3 sequence is CASSGPGLDYNEQFF. For the CDR3, the DNA is TGTGCCAGCAGCGGTCCGGGACTAGATTACAATGAGCAGTTCTTC. The chain uses TRBV7-2 and TRBJ2-1; 8 positions match TRBD2. The ends lost 5 bases at V and 4 bases at J; junction bases unmatched: 7. CDR3 length equals 15 residues. CDR1 and CDR2 from the germline V gene are SGHTA and FQGNSA.

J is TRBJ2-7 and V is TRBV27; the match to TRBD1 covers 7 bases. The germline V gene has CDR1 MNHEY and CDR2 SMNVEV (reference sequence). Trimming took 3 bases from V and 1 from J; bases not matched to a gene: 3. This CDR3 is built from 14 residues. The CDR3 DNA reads TGTGCCAGCAGTTTGTCAGGGGGTTCCTACGAGCAGTACTTC. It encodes CASSLSGGSYEQYF.

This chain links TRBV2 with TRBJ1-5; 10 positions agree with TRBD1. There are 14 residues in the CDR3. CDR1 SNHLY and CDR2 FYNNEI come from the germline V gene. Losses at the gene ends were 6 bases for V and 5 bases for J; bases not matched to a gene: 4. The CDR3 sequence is CASRPGTGDQPQHF. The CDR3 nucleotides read TGTGCCAGCAGGCCTGGGACAGGGGATCAGCCCCAGCATTTT.

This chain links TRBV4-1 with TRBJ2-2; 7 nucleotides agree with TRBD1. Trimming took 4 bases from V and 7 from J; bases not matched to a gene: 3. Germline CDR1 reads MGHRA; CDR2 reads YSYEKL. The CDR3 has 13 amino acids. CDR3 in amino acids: CASSRQGNGELFF. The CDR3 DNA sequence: TGCGCCAGCAGCCGACAGGGTAACGGGGAGCTGTTTTTT.

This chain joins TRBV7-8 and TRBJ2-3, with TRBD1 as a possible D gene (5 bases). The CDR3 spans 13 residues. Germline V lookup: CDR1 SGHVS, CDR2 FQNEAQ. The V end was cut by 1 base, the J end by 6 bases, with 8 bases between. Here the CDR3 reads CASSLGWGDTQYF. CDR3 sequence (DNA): TGTGCCAGCAGCTTAGGCTGGGGCGATACGCAGTATTTT.

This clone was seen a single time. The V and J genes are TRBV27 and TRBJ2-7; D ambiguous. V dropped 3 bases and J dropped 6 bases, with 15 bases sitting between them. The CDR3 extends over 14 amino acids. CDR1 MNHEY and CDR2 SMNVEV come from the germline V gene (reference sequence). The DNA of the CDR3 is TGTGCCAGCAGTTTGGCAGCCCCTCCTACCGAGCAGTACTTC. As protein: CASSLAAPPTEQYF.

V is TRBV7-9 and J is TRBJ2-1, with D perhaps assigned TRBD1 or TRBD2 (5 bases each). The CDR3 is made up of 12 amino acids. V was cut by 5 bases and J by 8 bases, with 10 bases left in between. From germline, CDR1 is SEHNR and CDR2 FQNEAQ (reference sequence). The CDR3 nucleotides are TGTGCCAGCAGCCCCGGGACCGATGAGCAGTTCTTC. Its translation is CASSPGTDEQFF. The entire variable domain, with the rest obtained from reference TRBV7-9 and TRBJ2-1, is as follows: DTGVSQNPRHKITKRGQNVTFRCDPISEHNRLYWYRQTLGQGPEFLTYFQNEAQLEKSRLLSDRFSAERPKGSFSTLEIQRTEQGDSAMYLCASSPGTDEQFFGPGTRLTVL.

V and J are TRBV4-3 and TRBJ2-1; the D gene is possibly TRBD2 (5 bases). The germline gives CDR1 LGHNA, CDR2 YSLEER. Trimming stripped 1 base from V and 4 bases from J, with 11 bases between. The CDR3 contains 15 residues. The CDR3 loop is CASSQVEGRYNEQFF. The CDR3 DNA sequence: TGCGCCAGCAGCCAAGTTGAGGGAAGATACAATGAGCAGTTCTTC.

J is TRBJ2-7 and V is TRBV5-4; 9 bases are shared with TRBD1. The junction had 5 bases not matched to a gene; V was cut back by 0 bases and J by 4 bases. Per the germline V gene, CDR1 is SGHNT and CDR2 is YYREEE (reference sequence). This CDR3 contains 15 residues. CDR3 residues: CASSLVQGALYEQYF. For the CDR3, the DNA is TGTGCCAGCAGCTTGGTACAGGGGGCGTTATACGAGCAGTACTTC.

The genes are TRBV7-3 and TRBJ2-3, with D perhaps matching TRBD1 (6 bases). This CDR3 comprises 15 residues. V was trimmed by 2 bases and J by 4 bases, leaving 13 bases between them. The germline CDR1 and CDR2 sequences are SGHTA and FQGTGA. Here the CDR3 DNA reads TGTGCCAGCAGCTTAGTACAGGGTAGCGCAGATACGCAGTATTTT. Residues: CASSLVQGSADTQYF. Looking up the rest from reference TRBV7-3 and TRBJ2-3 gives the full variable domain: GAGVSQTPSNKVTEKGKYVELRCDPISGHTALYWYRQSLGQGPEFLIYFQGTGAADDSGLPNDRFFAVRPEGSVSTLKIQRTERGDSAVYLCASSLVQGSADTQYFGPGTRLTVL.

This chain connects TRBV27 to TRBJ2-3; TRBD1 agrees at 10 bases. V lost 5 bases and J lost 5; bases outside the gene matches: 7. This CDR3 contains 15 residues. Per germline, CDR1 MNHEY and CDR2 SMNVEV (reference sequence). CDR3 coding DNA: TGTGCCAGCAGTCCCGGACAGGGGGTTGGAGATACGCAGTATTTT. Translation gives CASSPGQGVGDTQYF.

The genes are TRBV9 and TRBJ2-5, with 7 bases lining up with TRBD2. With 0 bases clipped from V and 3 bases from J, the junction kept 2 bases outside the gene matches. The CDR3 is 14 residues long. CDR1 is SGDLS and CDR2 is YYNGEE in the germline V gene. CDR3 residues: CASSVAAGEETQYF. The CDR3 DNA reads TGTGCCAGCAGCGTAGCGGCGGGAGAAGAGACCCAGTACTTC.